The 9 T cell receptor beta chains in this list originate from one sample, sequenced in a study of blood T cell repertoires in COVID-19. TCRdb keeps only in-frame clones here, not all; method: immunoSEQ multiplex PCR. In the table there are about 220,000 clones, 75% to 85% of which are singletons. Sequenced input: peripheral blood. The source is a man over 45 with active or convalescent COVID-19.

This chain connects TRBV7-8 to TRBJ1-1, with 9 bases fitting TRBD1. The CDR3 extends over 18 amino acids. The junction had 14 bases not matched to a gene; V was cut back by 5 bases and J by 1 base. The V gene's germline CDR1 is SGHVS and CDR2 FQNEAQ. This CDR3 is CASSVQGAGWEGNTEAFF. CDR3 coding DNA: TGTGCCAGCAGCGTACAGGGGGCTGGCTGGGAAGGGAACACTGAAGCTTTCTTT.

The chain carries TRBV19 and TRBJ1-2; 9 positions agree with TRBD1. The J segment lost 1 base and the V segment lost 9 bases, leaving 6 bases of the junction unmatched. Germline V CDR1 and CDR2: LNHDA, SQIVND (reference sequence). CDR3 size: 14 residues. CDR3 sequence (DNA): TGTGCCAGCCAAAGGACAGGGGATAACTATGGCTACACCTTC. Amino acids: CASQRTGDNYGYTF. The full variable domain, rest sourced from reference TRBV19 and TRBJ1-2, is DGGITQSPKYLFRKEGQNVTLSCEQNLNHDAMYWYRQDPGQGLRLIYYSQIVNDFQKGDIAEGYSVSREKKESFPLTVTSAQKNPTAFYLCASQRTGDNYGYTFGSGTRLTVV.

The chain combines TRBV18 with TRBJ2-5, with 8 positions matching TRBD2. With V trimmed by 3 bases and J by 2 bases, 8 bases remained unmatched. This CDR3 has 16 residues. Germline-derived CDR1 and CDR2 are KGHSH and LQKENI. The CDR3 here is CASSPLTSGLQETQYF. The CDR3 coding sequence is TGTGCCAGCTCACCTCTAACTAGCGGATTGCAAGAGACCCAGTACTTC. The variable domain in full, with the rest retrieved from reference TRBV18 and TRBJ2-5, is NAGVMQNPRHLVRRRGQEARLRCSPMKGHSHVYWYRQLPEEGLKFMVYLQKENIIDESGMPKERFSAEFPKEGPSILRIQQVVRGDSAAYFCASSPLTSGLQETQYFGPGTRLLVL.

This clone was found a few times. This rearrangement joins TRBV7-8 to TRBJ1-2; D is unresolved. The germline gives CDR1 SGHVS, CDR2 FQNEAQ. Trimming shortened V by 5 bases and J by 3 bases, and 13 bases separated the two germline ends. The CDR3 totals 14 residues. CDR3 coding DNA: TGTGCCAGCAGCCCTAGGGAGTCGGACTATGGCTACACCTTC. This encodes CASSPRESDYGYTF.

The rearrangement joins TRBV9 to TRBJ1-1; D gene uncertain. The CDR3 has 14 residues. Germline V gives CDR1 SGDLS, CDR2 YYNGEE. Deletions cut 4 bases from V and 0 bases from J, with 10 bases between. DNA for the CDR3: TGTGCCAGCAGCACTACATCGGTGAACACTGAAGCTTTCTTT. This gives the protein CASSTTSVNTEAFF.

The rearrangement uses TRBV7-2 and TRBJ2-1; 9 bases match TRBD1. CDR1 and CDR2 (germline): SGHTA, FQGNSA. This CDR3 has 14 residues. V shed 4 bases and J 6 bases; nucleotides not matched to a gene: 4. Here the CDR3 reads CASSSDRGSNEQFF. The CDR3 coding sequence is TGTGCCAGCAGCTCGGACAGGGGATCCAATGAGCAGTTCTTC.

This chain's CDR3 is CASSPWGGHEQYF. CDR3 DNA: TGTGCCAGCAGCCCCTGGGGAGGACACGAGCAGTACTTC. The chain uses TRBV3-1 (or the pseudogene TRBV3-2) and TRBJ2-7, with a tentative D call TRBD2 (6 bases). This CDR3 region has 13 residues. Germline loops: CDR1 LGHDT, CDR2 YNNKEL (reference sequence). V lost 4 bases to trimming and J lost 5 bases, with 12 bases between them.

This rearrangement joins TRBV2 to TRBJ2-1, with D possibly being TRBD2 (5 bases). The CDR3 spans 15 residues. Germline V lookup: CDR1 SNHLY, CDR2 FYNNEI. V gave up 3 bases and J gave up 0 bases, with 9 bases separating them. CDR3 in amino acids: CASSDQGSSYNEQFF. The DNA for the CDR3 is TGTGCCAGCAGTGACCAAGGGAGCTCCTACAATGAGCAGTTCTTC.

Comment on this clone: Within the sample, other DNA sequences also encode this same CDR3. V usage is TRBV7-2 and J usage is TRBJ2-5; 9 nucleotides align to TRBD2. J was trimmed by 2 bases and V by 1 base; bases with no gene match: 2. The CDR3 loop spans 15 amino acids. Germline V gene lookup returns CDR1 SGHTA and CDR2 FQGNSA. The CDR3 reads CASSLGLAGQETQYF. The DNA of the CDR3 is TGTGCCAGCAGCTTAGGTCTAGCGGGACAAGAGACCCAGTACTTC. The full variable domain, completed using reference TRBV7-2 and TRBJ2-5, is GAGVSQSPSNKVTEKGKDVELRCDPISGHTALYWYRQSLGQGLEFLIYFQGNSAPDKSGLPSDRFSAERTGGSVSTLTIQRTQQEDSAVYLCASSLGLAGQETQYFGPGTRLLVL.